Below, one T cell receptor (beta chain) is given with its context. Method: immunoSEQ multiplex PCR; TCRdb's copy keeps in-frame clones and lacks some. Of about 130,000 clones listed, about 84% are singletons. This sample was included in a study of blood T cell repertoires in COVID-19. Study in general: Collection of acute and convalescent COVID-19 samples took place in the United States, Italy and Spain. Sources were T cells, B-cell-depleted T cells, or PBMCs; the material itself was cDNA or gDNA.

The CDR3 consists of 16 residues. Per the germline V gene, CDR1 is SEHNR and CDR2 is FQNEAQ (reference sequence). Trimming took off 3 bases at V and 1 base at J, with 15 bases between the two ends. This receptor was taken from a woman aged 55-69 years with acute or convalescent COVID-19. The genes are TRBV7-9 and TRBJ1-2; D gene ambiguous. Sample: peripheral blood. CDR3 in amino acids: CASSFPGGSSNYGYTF. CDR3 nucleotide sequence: TGTGCCAGCAGCTTCCCCGGAGGATCTAGTAACTATGGCTACACCTTC.